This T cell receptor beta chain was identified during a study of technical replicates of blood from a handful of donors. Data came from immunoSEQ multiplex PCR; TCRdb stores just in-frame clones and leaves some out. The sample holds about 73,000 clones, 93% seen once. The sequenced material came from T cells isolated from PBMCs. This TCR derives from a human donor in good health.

Here the CDR3 reads CASKVGALGAYTF. The CDR3, as DNA: TGTGCCAGCAAGGTGGGGGCTCTCGGGGCCTACACCTTC. The V and J genes are TRBV2 and TRBJ1-2; possibly TRBD1 for D (6 bases). CDR3 length equals 13 residues. Between the trimmed V and J ends, which lost 7 bases and 10 bases, there was a span of 19 bases. Germline V gene sequence: CDR1 SNHLY, CDR2 FYNNEI.